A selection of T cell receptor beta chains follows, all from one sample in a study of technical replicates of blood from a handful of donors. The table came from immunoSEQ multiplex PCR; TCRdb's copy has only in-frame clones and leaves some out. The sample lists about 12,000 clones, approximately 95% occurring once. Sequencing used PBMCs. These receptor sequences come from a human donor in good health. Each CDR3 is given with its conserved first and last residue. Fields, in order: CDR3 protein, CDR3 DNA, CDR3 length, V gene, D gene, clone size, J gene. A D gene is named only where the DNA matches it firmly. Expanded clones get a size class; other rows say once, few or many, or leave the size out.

CDR3: CASRDSSSYEQYF
DNA: TGTGCCAGCCGGGACAGCTCATCCTACGAGCAGTACTTC
length: 13
V: TRBV28
D: TRBD1
size: NA
J: TRBJ2-7

CDR3: CASSLMGQVNTGELFF
DNA: TGTGCCAGCAGCTTGATGGGACAGGTGAACACCGGGGAGCTGTTTTTT
length: 16
V: TRBV5-6
D: TRBD1
size: NA
J: TRBJ2-2

CDR3: CASSDGAPNYGYTF
DNA: TGTGCCAGCAGTGATGGGGCGCCTAACTATGGCTACACCTTC
length: 14
V: TRBV6-1
D: NA
size: NA
J: TRBJ1-2

CDR3: CASSQSGGRQPQHF
DNA: TGCGCCAGCAGCCAGTCAGGGGGCAGGCAGCCCCAGCATTTT
length: 14
V: TRBV4-1
D: TRBD1
size: NA
J: TRBJ1-5

CDR3: CASRIQAHNTEAFF
DNA: TGTGCCAGCAGGATACAGGCACACAACACTGAAGCTTTCTTT
length: 14
V: TRBV5-8
D: NA
size: once
J: TRBJ1-1

CDR3: CASSPTGGWSNEQYF
DNA: TGTGCCAGCAGTCCTACAGGGGGCTGGTCGAACGAGCAGTACTTC
length: 15
V: TRBV28
D: TRBD1
size: NA
J: TRBJ2-7

CDR3: CASPPSGRGNTGELFF
DNA: TGTGCCAGCCCACCCTCGGGTAGGGGCAACACCGGGGAGCTGTTTTTT
length: 16
V: TRBV28
D: NA
size: NA
J: TRBJ2-2

CDR3: CASSSTASVYEQYF
DNA: TGTGCCAGTAGTTCGACAGCGAGCGTCTACGAGCAGTACTTC
length: 14
V: TRBV19
D: NA
size: NA
J: TRBJ2-7

CDR3: CASSGLGLAGEHEQFF
DNA: TGTGCCAGCAGTGGCCTAGGACTAGCGGGAGAACATGAGCAGTTCTTC
length: 16
V: TRBV6-1
D: TRBD2
size: NA
J: TRBJ2-1

CDR3: CASRLVNSSNQPQHF
DNA: TGTGCAAGTCGCTTAGTTAACAGTAGCAATCAGCCCCAGCATTTT
length: 15
V: TRBV12-2
D: NA
size: NA
J: TRBJ1-5

CDR3: CASSLDFSRELFF
DNA: TGCGCCAGCAGCTTGGACTTCTCCAGGGAGCTGTTTTTT
length: 13
V: TRBV5-1
D: NA
size: NA
J: TRBJ2-2

CDR3: CASTLRGAAGELFF
DNA: TGCGCCAGCACCCTCAGGGGCGCAGCCGGGGAGCTGTTTTTT
length: 14
V: TRBV5-1
D: NA
size: NA
J: TRBJ2-2

CDR3: CASRDRVGRTEAFF
DNA: TGTGCCAGTAGGGACAGGGTTGGCAGGACTGAAGCTTTCTTT
length: 14
V: TRBV19
D: TRBD1
size: NA
J: TRBJ1-1

CDR3: CASELERGTDTQYF
DNA: TGCGCCAGCGAATTGGAGCGGGGCACAGATACGCAGTATTTT
length: 14
V: TRBV5-1
D: NA
size: NA
J: TRBJ2-3

CDR3: CASSNRQGGYTF
DNA: TGTGCCAGTAGTAACCGACAGGGTGGCTACACCTTC
length: 12
V: TRBV19
D: TRBD1
size: NA
J: TRBJ1-2

CDR3: CATTGTGGGEQFF
DNA: TGTGCCACAACCGGGACAGGGGGAGGTGAGCAGTTCTTC
length: 13
V: TRBV19
D: TRBD1
size: NA
J: TRBJ2-1

CDR3: CAISEYGGGNTGELFF
DNA: TGTGCCATCAGTGAATACGGCGGGGGCAACACCGGGGAGCTGTTTTTT
length: 16
V: TRBV10-3
D: NA
size: NA
J: TRBJ2-2

CDR3: CASSLSERASEQYF
DNA: TGTGCCAGCAGTCTATCTGAGAGGGCTAGCGAGCAGTACTTC
length: 14
V: TRBV6-5
D: NA
size: few
J: TRBJ2-7

CDR3: CASSVEGAGTQYF
DNA: TGTGCCAGCAGCGTAGAAGGTGCGGGGACCCAGTACTTC
length: 13
V: TRBV9
D: NA
size: NA
J: TRBJ2-5

CDR3: CASSITGVGSYEQYF
DNA: TGTGCCAGCAGCATAACAGGGGTCGGCTCCTACGAGCAGTACTTC
length: 15
V: TRBV7-9
D: TRBD1
size: NA
J: TRBJ2-7

CDR3: CAWSVTSGDYNEQFF
DNA: TGTGCCTGGAGTGTAACTAGCGGGGACTACAATGAGCAGTTCTTC
length: 15
V: TRBV30
D: TRBD2
size: NA
J: TRBJ2-1

CDR3: CASSPGTAGYTF
DNA: TGTGCCAGCAGTCCGGGGACAGCTGGCTACACCTTC
length: 12
V: TRBV27
D: TRBD1
size: NA
J: TRBJ1-2

CDR3: CASKLNQGESTEAFF
DNA: TGCGCCAGCAAACTGAATCAAGGGGAAAGCACTGAAGCTTTCTTT
length: 15
V: TRBV5-1
D: NA
size: NA
J: TRBJ1-1

CDR3: CASATRGLSSYNEQFF
DNA: TGTGCCAGCGCGACTAGGGGGCTGAGCTCCTACAATGAGCAGTTCTTC
length: 16
V: TRBV27
D: NA
size: NA
J: TRBJ2-1

CDR3: CASRQGGQIPDTQYF
DNA: TGTGCCAGCAGGCAAGGGGGCCAGATCCCAGATACGCAGTATTTT
length: 15
V: TRBV6-1
D: TRBD1
size: NA
J: TRBJ2-3

CDR3: CASSPMMSATNEKLFF
DNA: TGTGCCAGCTCACCTATGATGTCAGCAACTAATGAAAAACTGTTTTTT
length: 16
V: TRBV18
D: NA
size: NA
J: TRBJ1-4

CDR3: CASTPGGLAGVRYNEQFF
DNA: TGTGCCAGCACCCCCGGAGGGTTAGCGGGAGTCCGCTACAATGAGCAGTTCTTC
length: 18
V: TRBV2
D: TRBD2
size: NA
J: TRBJ2-1

CDR3: CASSLRGADSYEQYF
DNA: TGTGCCAGCAGCTTGCGGGGGGCCGACTCCTACGAGCAGTACTTC
length: 15
V: TRBV28
D: TRBD2
size: NA
J: TRBJ2-7

CDR3: CASSLGPIGAYEQYF
DNA: TGTGCCAGCAGCTTAGGACCAATCGGGGCCTACGAGCAGTACTTC
length: 15
V: TRBV7-3
D: NA
size: NA
J: TRBJ2-7

CDR3: CASSFDGTGSSGEQFF
DNA: TGTGCCAGCAGTTTCGACGGGACAGGGTCATCGGGTGAGCAGTTCTTC
length: 16
V: TRBV27
D: TRBD1
size: NA
J: TRBJ2-1

CDR3: CAWGQGDLQETQYF
DNA: TGTGCCTGGGGACAGGGGGACCTCCAAGAGACCCAGTACTTC
length: 14
V: TRBV30
D: TRBD1
size: NA
J: TRBJ2-5

CDR3: CASSLGRAGPDEQYF
DNA: TGTGCCAGCAGCTTAGGCCGGGCGGGACCGGACGAGCAGTACTTC
length: 15
V: TRBV13
D: NA
size: NA
J: TRBJ2-7

CDR3: CASSFTGGRYEQYF
DNA: TGTGCCAGCAGCTTTACAGGGGGCAGGTACGAGCAGTACTTC
length: 14
V: TRBV7-2
D: TRBD1
size: NA
J: TRBJ2-7

CDR3: CASSLTLHTGELFF
DNA: TGTGCCAGCAGCTTAACCCTACACACCGGGGAGCTGTTTTTT
length: 14
V: TRBV7-3
D: NA
size: NA
J: TRBJ2-2

CDR3: CSVRDRTLNSPLHF
DNA: TGCAGCGTCCGGGACAGGACTCTTAATTCACCCCTCCACTTT
length: 14
V: TRBV29-1
D: TRBD1
size: once
J: TRBJ1-6

CDR3: CASTLHRGADTQYF
DNA: TGTGCCAGCACCTTACACAGGGGGGCAGATACGCAGTATTTT
length: 14
V: TRBV6-6
D: TRBD1
size: NA
J: TRBJ2-3

CDR3: CASSFGMEHSYGYTF
DNA: TGTGCCAGCAGCTTCGGAATGGAACACAGCTATGGCTACACCTTC
length: 15
V: TRBV5-8
D: NA
size: NA
J: TRBJ1-2

CDR3: CASSYSIQGSAFF
DNA: TGTGCCAGCAGTTACTCGATTCAGGGGTCGGCTTTCTTT
length: 13
V: TRBV6-5
D: NA
size: NA
J: TRBJ1-1

CDR3: CASSERGGGISIQYF
DNA: TGTGCCAGCAGTGAAAGGGGGGGCGGCATAAGCATTCAGTACTTC
length: 15
V: TRBV2
D: NA
size: NA
J: TRBJ2-4

CDR3: CASSTGVNYEQYF
DNA: TGTGCCAGCAGTACAGGGGTCAACTACGAGCAGTACTTC
length: 13
V: TRBV6-1
D: TRBD1
size: NA
J: TRBJ2-7

CDR3: CASSLGLAEHTDTQYF
DNA: TGTGCCAGCAGCTTGGGCCTAGCGGAGCACACAGATACGCAGTATTTT
length: 16
V: TRBV5-8
D: TRBD2
size: NA
J: TRBJ2-3

CDR3: CTSSQDWLGLSGEETQYF
DNA: TGCACCAGCAGCCAAGATTGGCTAGGTCTGTCGGGAGAAGAGACCCAGTACTTC
length: 18
V: TRBV1
D: NA
size: NA
J: TRBJ2-5

CDR3: CASSAGTSEWLEQYF
DNA: TGTGCCAGCAGCGCCGGGACTAGTGAATGGTTAGAGCAGTACTTC
length: 15
V: TRBV9
D: TRBD2
size: NA
J: TRBJ2-7

CDR3: CASSSGQFYYGYTF
DNA: TGTGCCAGCAGTTCGGGACAGTTTTACTATGGCTACACCTTC
length: 14
V: TRBV6-5
D: TRBD1
size: NA
J: TRBJ1-2

CDR3: CASRKGTGLVYEQYF
DNA: TGTGCCAGCAGGAAAGGGACAGGGCTCGTCTACGAGCAGTACTTC
length: 15
V: TRBV6-5
D: TRBD1
size: NA
J: TRBJ2-7

CDR3: CASSLSRQGGYTF
DNA: TGTGCCAGCAGTTTATCCCGACAGGGTGGCTACACCTTC
length: 13
V: TRBV27
D: TRBD1
size: once
J: TRBJ1-2